Listed below are T cell receptor beta chains from one sample, sequenced in a study of blood T cell repertoires in COVID-19. Using immunoSEQ multiplex PCR, the repertoire was profiled, and TCRdb retains in-frame clones only, with some absent. The table has around 470,000 clones, 75% to 90% seen once; the top ten hold around 0.92%. Sample: peripheral blood. Source of these receptors: a young man with COVID-19, enrolled during active disease. CDR3s include the opening cysteine and the closing phenylalanine or tryptophan. Fields, in order: clone size, V gene, J gene, CDR3 protein. Rows may omit the clone size; those that give it use once, few, many or a size class.

.	TRBV27	TRBJ2-2	CASSRGLAGGGPGELFF
.	TRBV28	TRBJ1-3	CASTIPRHSGNTIYF
.	TRBV7-9	TRBJ1-2	CASSPPTGNYGYTF
.	TRBV18	TRBJ2-1	CASSPGGLAGGVNEQFF
once	TRBV5-4	TRBJ2-3	CASSVDRDLGTDTQYF
.	TRBV6-5	TRBJ1-3	CAGQNRGSGNTIYF
.	TRBV2	TRBJ1-1	CASSEAEGSTEAFF
.	TRBV12-5	TRBJ1-5	CASGLQGGQPQHF
few	TRBV18	TRBJ1-1	CASSPPRGRGGVTEAFF
.	TRBV10-2	TRBJ1-1	CASRRGQGLLNTEAFF